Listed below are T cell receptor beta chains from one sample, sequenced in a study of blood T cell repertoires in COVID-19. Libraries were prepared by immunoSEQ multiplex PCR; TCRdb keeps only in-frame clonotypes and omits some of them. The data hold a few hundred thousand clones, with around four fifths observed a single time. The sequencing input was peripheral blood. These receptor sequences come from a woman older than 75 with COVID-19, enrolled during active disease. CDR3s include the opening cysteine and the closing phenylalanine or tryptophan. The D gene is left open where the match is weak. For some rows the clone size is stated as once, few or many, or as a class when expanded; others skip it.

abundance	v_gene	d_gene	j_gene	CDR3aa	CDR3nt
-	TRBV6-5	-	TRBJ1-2	CASSMGGNYGYTF	TGTGCCAGCAGTATGGGGGGGAACTATGGCTACACCTTC
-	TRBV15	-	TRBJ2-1	CATSRDRLYNEQFF	TGTGCCACCAGCAGAGACAGGCTCTACAATGAGCAGTTCTTC
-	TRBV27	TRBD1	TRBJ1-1	CAGRTGKRERDTEAFF	TGTGCCGGACGGACAGGGAAAAGGGAGAGGGACACTGAAGCTTTCTTT
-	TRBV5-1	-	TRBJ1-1	CASSLEGWSEAFF	TGCGCCAGCAGCCTGGAAGGTTGGAGTGAAGCTTTCTTT
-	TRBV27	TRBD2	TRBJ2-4	CASSLTGLGSGQNIQYF	TGTGCCAGCAGTTTAACGGGACTAGGATCAGGCCAAAACATTCAGTACTTC
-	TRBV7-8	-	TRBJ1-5	CASSLSRTAGGQPQHF	TGTGCCAGCAGCTTATCAAGGACAGCCGGAGGTCAGCCCCAGCATTTT
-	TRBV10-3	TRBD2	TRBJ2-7	CAISESGTSYEQYF	TGTGCCATCAGTGAGTCCGGGACTAGTTACGAGCAGTACTTC
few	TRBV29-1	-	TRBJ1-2	CSVVEGSTNYGYTF	TGCAGCGTTGTCGAAGGCTCCACTAATTATGGCTACACCTTC
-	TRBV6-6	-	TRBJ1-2	CASSSRTTNYGYTF	TGTGCCAGCAGTTCGAGGACAACTAACTATGGCTACACCTTC
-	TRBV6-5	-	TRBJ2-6	CATNSGANVLTF	TGTGCCACAAACTCTGGGGCCAACGTCCTGACTTTC
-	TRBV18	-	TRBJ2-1	CASSSDTATYNEQFF	TGTGCCAGCTCATCCGACACAGCCACCTACAATGAGCAGTTCTTC
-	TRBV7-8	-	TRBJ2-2	CASSLRGLVVSGELFF	TGTGCCAGCAGCCTAAGGGGACTGGTTGTATCCGGGGAGCTGTTTTTT
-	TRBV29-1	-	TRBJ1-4	CSVEGGDEKLFF	TGCAGCGTTGAAGGGGGAGATGAAAAACTGTTTTTT
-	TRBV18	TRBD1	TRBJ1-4	CASSQGQVMLANEKLFF	TGTGCCAGCTCACAGGGACAGGTCATGTTGGCTAATGAAAAACTGTTTTTT
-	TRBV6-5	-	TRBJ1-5	CASSQDNQPQHF	TGTGCCAGCTCCCAGGACAATCAGCCCCAGCATTTT
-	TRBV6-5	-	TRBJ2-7	CASSFRGSYEQYF	TGTGCCAGCAGTTTTCGGGGCTCCTACGAGCAGTACTTC
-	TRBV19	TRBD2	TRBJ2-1	CASTSGGRGEQFF	TGTGCCAGCACTAGCGGGGGGCGTGGTGAGCAGTTCTTC
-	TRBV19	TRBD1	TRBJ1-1	CASKDRLLDKAFF	TGTGCCAGTAAGGACAGGCTTTTGGATAAAGCTTTCTTT
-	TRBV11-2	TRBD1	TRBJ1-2	CASSSSTGSYGYTF	TGTGCCAGCAGCTCCTCGACAGGGAGCTATGGCTACACCTTC